The source of this TCR beta chain is a study of Graves' ophthalmopathy and Graves' hyperthyroidism. The table lists this clonotype with many counts. Beta-chain TCR CDR3 regions were amplified from RNA transcripts. HTBI primers were employed in first-round RT-PCR, then a second-round multiplex PCR followed. TCRdb redid the calling of the multiplex PCR reads with MiXCR, one entry per CDR3 protein. The sample lists around 400,000 distinct CDR3 sequences, roughly 21% occurring once. This receptor was identified in a woman aged 18-35 years with stable Graves' hyperthyroidism. The sample was peripheral blood.

The CDR3 nucleotides read TGTGCCAGCAGCCCAGACAGGAACTATGGCTACACCTTC. As protein: CASSPDRNYGYTF. The J gene is TRBJ1-2, the V gene TRBV7-3, with a tentative D call TRBD1 (6 bases). V was shortened by 5 bases and J by 2 bases, with 9 bases between the two germline ends. There are 13 residues in the CDR3. The germline V gene has CDR1 SGHTA and CDR2 FQGTGA.